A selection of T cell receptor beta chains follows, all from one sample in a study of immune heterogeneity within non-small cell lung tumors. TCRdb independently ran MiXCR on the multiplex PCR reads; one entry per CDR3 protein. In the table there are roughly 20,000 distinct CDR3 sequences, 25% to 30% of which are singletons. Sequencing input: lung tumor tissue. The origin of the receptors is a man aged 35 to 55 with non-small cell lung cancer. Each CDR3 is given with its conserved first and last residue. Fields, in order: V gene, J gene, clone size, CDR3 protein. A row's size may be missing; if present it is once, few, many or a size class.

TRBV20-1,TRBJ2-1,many,CSARNRVNEQFF
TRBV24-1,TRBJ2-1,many,CATSRERLTYNEQFF
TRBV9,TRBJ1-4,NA,CASSSRTGFNEKLFF
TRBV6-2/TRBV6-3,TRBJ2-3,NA,CSSSYSRGDTQYF
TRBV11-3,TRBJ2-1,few,CASSSYRGVGNEQFF
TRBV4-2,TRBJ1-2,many,CASSHPGEANYGYTF
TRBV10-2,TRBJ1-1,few,CASIGGYEAFF
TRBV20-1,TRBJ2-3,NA,CSARDSAHTDTQYF
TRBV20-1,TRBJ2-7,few,CSAILPSSGSYEQYF
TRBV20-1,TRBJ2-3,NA,CSARAKDTQYF
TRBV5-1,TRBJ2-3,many,CASSTAGQDTDTQYF
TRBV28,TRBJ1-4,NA,CASIPWGRTHEKLFF
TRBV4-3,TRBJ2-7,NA,CASSQETTRSLYKQYF
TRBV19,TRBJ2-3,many,CASTPRTSGRGGDTQYF
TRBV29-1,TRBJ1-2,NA,CSVPGQGVYGYTF
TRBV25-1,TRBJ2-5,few,CASSEFRGQETQYF
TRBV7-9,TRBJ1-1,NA,CASSTRGRRTEAFF
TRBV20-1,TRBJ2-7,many,CSALRGNYEQYF
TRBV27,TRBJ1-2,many,CASRTPGQGGGYTF
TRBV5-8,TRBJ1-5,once,CASQGANQPQHF
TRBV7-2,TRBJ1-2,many,CASSPPGRGEGYTF
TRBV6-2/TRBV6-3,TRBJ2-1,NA,CASSKRLAGANSYNEQFF
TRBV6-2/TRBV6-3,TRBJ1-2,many,CASSYSPGQPYTF
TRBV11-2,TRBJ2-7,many,CASSFSGDSTYEQYF
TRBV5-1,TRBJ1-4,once,CANSLGGEEGTEKLFF
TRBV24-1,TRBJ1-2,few,CATIGQDSGYTF
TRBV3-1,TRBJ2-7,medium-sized,CASSRGLSKYEQYF
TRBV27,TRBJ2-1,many,CASSPIDRVLGGHNEQFF
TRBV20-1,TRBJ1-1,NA,CSAYRGPATEAFF